The 31 T cell receptor beta chains presented below share a single source sample, sequenced in a study of cytomegalovirus exposure and HLA in healthy donors. The PCR employed 60 Vbeta primers together with 13 Jbeta primers. Method: immunoSEQ multiplex PCR; TCRdb's copy keeps in-frame clones and lacks some. The repertoire has 180,000 or so clones, around 85% of them found once; the top ten carry 7.5% to 10%. What was sequenced was PBMCs. These receptors were obtained from a man aged 18 to 30 in good health and CMV-seropositive.

The chain carries TRBV19 and TRBJ2-3, with a tentative D call TRBD2 (6 bases). The V end was cut by 5 bases, the J end by 4 bases, with 19 bases between. The CDR3 has 16 residues. The germline CDR1 and CDR2 sequences are LNHDA and SQIVND (reference sequence). CDR3 sequence reads: CASSSEVGRRADTQYF. The CDR3 bases are TGTGCCAGTAGTTCCGAGGTAGGGAGGAGGGCAGATACGCAGTATTTT. Variable domain in full (rest from reference TRBV19 and TRBJ2-3): DGGITQSPKYLFRKEGQNVTLSCEQNLNHDAMYWYRQDPGQGLRLIYYSQIVNDFQKGDIAEGYSVSREKKESFPLTVTSAQKNPTAFYLCASSSEVGRRADTQYFGPGTRLTVL.

The rearrangement joins TRBV18 to TRBJ2-3; TRBD2 agrees at 10 bases. With V trimmed by 4 bases and J by 4 bases, 5 bases remained unmatched. The CDR3 covers 15 residues. Germline assignment: CDR1 KGHSH and CDR2 LQKENI. CDR3 DNA: TGTGCCAGCTCACAGCTAGCGGGGGACTCAGATACGCAGTATTTT. Translated: CASSQLAGDSDTQYF.

This clone was seen just once. CDR3 amino acids: CASSSYRGSTEAFF. In DNA, the CDR3 is TGTGCCAGCAGTTCGTACAGGGGAAGCACTGAAGCTTTCTTT. This chain uses TRBV6-5 with TRBJ1-1, with TRBD1 identical over 7 bases. The V gene end was trimmed by 4 bases and the J gene end by 4 bases; junction bases not matched to a gene: 6. Germline CDR1 MNHEY, CDR2 SVGAGI. The CDR3 extends over 14 amino acids.

V is TRBV11-3 and J is TRBJ2-7, with a weak D call TRBD1 (6 bases). The germline V and J ends were trimmed by 5 bases and 5 bases, with 22 bases remaining between them. The CDR3 contains 16 residues. Germline V lookup: CDR1 SGHNT, CDR2 YENEEA. The DNA of the CDR3 is TGTGCCAGCAGCCCTGGGGCCAGGGGTGGTCGGGACGAGCAGTACTTC. Residues: CASSPGARGGRDEQYF.

The rearrangement joins TRBV6-1 to TRBJ2-3; D unclear. This CDR3 contains 12 residues. V dropped 3 bases and J dropped 2 bases, with 3 bases sitting between them. Germline V gives CDR1 MNHNS, CDR2 SASEGT. The CDR3 DNA sequence: TGTGCCAGCAGTGACTACACAGATACGCAGTATTTT. Translation gives CASSDYTDTQYF.

This clone was recorded a few times. The chain carries TRBV5-1 and TRBJ1-1; D may be TRBD1 (5 bases). Trimming left V 0 bases short and J 7 bases short, with 16 bases between. The CDR3 loop spans 15 amino acids. The germline V gene encodes CDR1 SGHRS and CDR2 YFSETQ. CDR3 nucleotides: TGCGCCAGCAGCTTGGCCCCCGGGGGGTCGGGTGAAGCTTTCTTT. Amino acids: CASSLAPGGSGEAFF.

The rearrangement uses TRBV5-1 and TRBJ1-2; TRBD1 agrees at 8 bases. The CDR3 sequence is 16 residues long. V shed 3 bases and J 5 bases; nucleotides not matched to a gene: 12. Germline-derived CDR1 and CDR2 are SGHRS and YFSETQ. CDR3: CASSSLTGEGVYGYTF. CDR3 sequence (DNA): TGCGCCAGCAGCTCGTTGACAGGGGAGGGGGTGTATGGCTACACCTTC. Based on the CDR3 plus reference TRBV5-1 and TRBJ1-2, the full variable domain is KAGVTQTPRYLIKTRGQQVTLSCSPISGHRSVSWYQQTPGQGLQFLFEYFSETQRNKGNFPGRFSGRQFSNSRSEMNVSTLELGDSALYLCASSSLTGEGVYGYTFGSGTRLTVV.

This chain uses TRBV5-5 with TRBJ1-2; D is ambiguous. The V gene lost 4 bases and the J gene lost 4 bases, with 11 bases spanning the gap. The CDR3 spans 13 residues. Germline V gives CDR1 SGHKS, CDR2 YYEKEE (reference sequence). The CDR3 loop reads CASSGGLVYGYTF. The CDR3 bases are TGTGCCAGCAGCGGCGGACTCGTCTATGGCTACACCTTC.

The V and J genes are TRBV30 and TRBJ2-2, with D possibly matching TRBD1 (6 bases). The V and J ends lost 4 bases and 6 bases respectively, with 18 bases between them. Germline V gene lookup returns CDR1 GTSNPN and CDR2 SVGIG (reference sequence). This CDR3 is built from 15 residues. The CDR3 loop is CAWINYREGAGELFF. CDR3 bases: TGTGCCTGGATAAATTACAGGGAAGGCGCCGGGGAGCTGTTTTTT.

The chain uses TRBV7-3 and TRBJ2-1; the D gene is possibly TRBD2 (5 bases). Trimming removed 3 bases at V and 6 bases at J, with 21 bases between. Germline loops: CDR1 SGHTA, CDR2 FQGTGA. The length of the CDR3 is 17 residues. In DNA form, the CDR3 reads TGTGCCAGCAGCTTGGCCGGGATTGTCCACAGCCCCAATGAGCAGTTCTTC. This codes for CASSLAGIVHSPNEQFF.

V and J are TRBV4-1 and TRBJ2-4, with TRBD2 matching 14 bases. The CDR3 is 18 residues long. Germline CDR1 and CDR2: MGHRA and YSYEKL. Losses at the gene ends were 1 base for V and 2 bases for J; bases not matched to a gene: 4. The CDR3 DNA follows: TGCGCCAGCAGCCAAGGACTAGCGGGGGGGCTTACCAAAAACATTCAGTACTTC. The encoded protein is CASSQGLAGGLTKNIQYF.

This rearrangement joins TRBV6-5 to TRBJ2-6, with 7 nucleotides matching TRBD1. The CDR3 totals 15 residues. After removal of 2 bases from V and 3 bases from J, the junction contained 1 base not matched to a gene. Looked up from germline, CDR1 is MNHEY and CDR2 is SVGAGI. CDR3 in DNA: TGTGCCAGCAGTTACAGGGGGCGTGGGGCCAACGTCCTGACTTTC. It codes for CASSYRGRGANVLTF.

V gene TRBV6-1 combines with J gene TRBJ2-2; no clear D gene. Trimming removed 8 bases at V and 2 bases at J, with 15 bases between. This CDR3 contains 15 residues. Germline V CDR1 and CDR2: MNHNS, SASEGT. The CDR3 reads CASSGSVANTGELFF. CDR3 coding DNA: TGTGCCAGCTCCGGATCCGTAGCAAACACCGGGGAGCTGTTTTTT.

The V gene is TRBV30, the J gene TRBJ1-6, with D perhaps matching TRBD1 (5 bases). Trimming removed 7 bases from V and 4 bases from J, with 8 bases in between. The CDR3 totals 12 residues. In germline, CDR1 is GTSNPN, CDR2 SVGIG (reference sequence). Here the CDR3 DNA reads TGTGCCTTGGACACTTATAATTCACCCCTCCACTTT. Translation gives CALDTYNSPLHF.

The count of this clone is one. The V call is TRBV30, the J call TRBJ1-3; D call uncertain. Deletions cut 3 bases from V and 0 bases from J, with 15 bases between. CDR3 length equals 16 residues. Germline CDR1 reads GTSNPN; CDR2 reads SVGIG (reference sequence). The CDR3 spells CAWRIPPSYSGNTIYF. The CDR3 region has the DNA TGTGCCTGGAGAATCCCTCCATCCTACTCTGGAAACACCATATATTTT.

This chain links TRBV11-1 with TRBJ2-1, with a possible D match to TRBD2 (5 bases). From germline, CDR1 is SGHAT and CDR2 FQDESV (reference sequence). The V gene lost 3 bases and the J gene lost 2 bases, with 14 bases spanning the gap. The CDR3 contains 16 residues. In DNA, the CDR3 is TGTGCCAGCAGCTTCGGTAGCGCGATGCCCTACAATGAGCAGTTCTTC. It codes for CASSFGSAMPYNEQFF. Filled out from reference TRBV11-1 and TRBJ2-1, the complete variable domain reads EAEVAQSPRYKITEKSQAVAFWCDPISGHATLYWYRQILGQGPELLVQFQDESVVDDSQLPKDRFSAERLKGVDSTLKIQPAELGDSAMYLCASSFGSAMPYNEQFFGPGTRLTVL.

The chain recombines TRBV11-2 with TRBJ2-7; D unclear. Trimming left V 5 bases short and J 2 bases short, with 13 bases between. There are 14 residues in the CDR3. The germline V gene has CDR1 SGHAT and CDR2 FQNNGV. The CDR3 sequence is CASSTVGPTYEQYF. The DNA of the CDR3 is TGTGCCAGCAGCACAGTAGGTCCAACCTACGAGCAGTACTTC. Looking up the rest from reference TRBV11-2 and TRBJ2-7 gives the full variable domain: EAGVAQSPRYKIIEKRQSVAFWCNPISGHATLYWYQQILGQGPKLLIQFQNNGVVDDSQLPKDRFSAERLKGVDSTLKIQPAKLEDSAVYLCASSTVGPTYEQYFGPGTRLTVT.

CDR3 loop: CASSLGSGYQETQYF. CDR3 bases: TGTGCCAGCAGCTTAGGTAGCGGGTATCAAGAGACCCAGTACTTC. The rearrangement joins TRBV7-7 to TRBJ2-5, with 7 positions matching TRBD2. The CDR3 is made up of 15 amino acids. Germline V gene lookup returns CDR1 SSHAT and CDR2 FNYEAQ (reference sequence). Trimming removed 1 base from V and 2 bases from J; junction bases left unmatched: 4.

There are a few counts of this clone. The chain combines TRBV5-6 with TRBJ1-1, with a possible D match to TRBD1 (5 bases). Germline lookup yields CDR1 SGHDT and CDR2 YYEEEE. CDR3 length equals 12 residues. V was cut by 2 bases and J by 11 bases, with 13 bases left in between. Written as DNA, the CDR3 is TGTGCCAGCAGCTTTTCCCCGGGGGGGGCTTTCTTT. Protein: CASSFSPGGAFF.

The chain links TRBV4-3 to TRBJ1-4; tentative D call: TRBD1 (5 bases). V shed 0 bases and J shed 4 bases, with 12 bases lying between them. Germline V gives CDR1 LGHNA, CDR2 YSLEER. This CDR3 contains 16 residues. CDR3 protein: CASSQEKGFSNEKLFF. Written as DNA, the CDR3 is TGCGCCAGCAGCCAAGAGAAGGGGTTCAGTAATGAAAAACTGTTTTTT.

The rearrangement uses TRBV6-1 and TRBJ1-3; a possible D gene is TRBD1 (6 bases). The CDR3 length is 14 residues. CDR1 and CDR2 from the germline V gene are MNHNS and SASEGT. V lost 8 bases, J lost 2 bases, and 13 bases lay in between. The CDR3 coding sequence is TGTGCCAGCGCGAAGGCAGGGGCTGGAAACACCATATATTTT. Translated, it gives CASAKAGAGNTIYF.

This chain joins TRBV7-6 and TRBJ1-2, with TRBD1 matching over 11 bases. Germline CDR1 is SGHVS and CDR2 is FNYEAQ. The trim removed 4 bases at V and 5 bases at J, leaving 12 bases unmatched. This CDR3 is 17 amino acids long. Written as DNA, the CDR3 is TGTGCCAGCAGCTCCTTGGCGGGGACAGGGGGTTCGTATGGCTACACCTTC. Amino acid sequence: CASSSLAGTGGSYGYTF.

The chain combines TRBV6-5 with TRBJ2-5; 8 bases are a match to TRBD1. The CDR3 sequence is 14 residues long. Germline loops: CDR1 MNHEY, CDR2 SVGAGI. Unmatched junction bases numbered 12, after V lost 10 bases and J lost 5 bases. CDR3 protein: CATRFSGQGETQYF. The CDR3 DNA reads TGTGCCACACGCTTTTCAGGACAGGGCGAGACCCAGTACTTC.

The rearrangement links TRBV25-1 to TRBJ2-7, with D tentatively TRBD2 (5 bases). Trimming shortened V by 6 bases and J by 1 base, and 7 bases separated the two germline ends. The germline V gene has CDR1 MGHDK and CDR2 SYGVNS. The CDR3 has 12 amino acids. CDR3 in DNA: TGTGCCAGCAGGTCGGGGTCCTACGAGCAGTACTTC. Protein sequence: CASRSGSYEQYF.

The chain uses TRBV11-2 and TRBJ1-2; the D gene is possibly TRBD1 (5 bases). The CDR3 extends over 13 amino acids. Germline V gene sequence: CDR1 SGHAT, CDR2 FQNNGV. Between the trimmed V and J ends, which lost 5 bases and 5 bases, there was a span of 12 bases. CDR3 in DNA: TGTGCCAGCAGCGATAACCGACAGTATGGCTACACCTTC. Its protein is CASSDNRQYGYTF.

This clone was seen a single time. This rearrangement joins TRBV6-4 to TRBJ2-1, with TRBD2 matching over 13 bases. Germline V gene data show CDR1 as MRHNA and CDR2 as SNTAGT. Trimming removed 6 bases from V and 7 bases from J; junction bases left unmatched: 6. CDR3 length: 15 residues. The CDR3 sequence is CASSPTSGGANEQFF. CDR3 DNA: TGTGCCAGCAGCCCCACTAGCGGGGGGGCTAATGAGCAGTTCTTC.

J is TRBJ1-6 and V is TRBV19; 7 positions agree with TRBD1. Germline lookup yields CDR1 LNHDA and CDR2 SQIVND (reference sequence). The CDR3 runs to 14 residues. Trimming cost V 7 bases and J 10 bases; bases outside gene matches: 10. The CDR3 DNA reads TGTGCCAGTAATCGTGGCACAGGGGACTCACCCCTCCACTTT. This codes for CASNRGTGDSPLHF.

J is TRBJ2-5 and V is TRBV2; the match to TRBD2 covers 8 bases. The CDR3 runs to 15 residues. Losses at the gene ends were 8 bases for V and 1 base for J; bases not matched to a gene: 9. CDR1 and CDR2 (germline): SNHLY, FYNNEI. DNA for the CDR3: TGTGCCAGCTATTTCTGGCGGGGGGTCCAAGAGACCCAGTACTTC. It yields the protein CASYFWRGVQETQYF.

The V call is TRBV10-3, the J call TRBJ1-5; possible D gene TRBD1, 5 bases. Between the trimmed V and J ends, which lost 4 bases and 2 bases, there was a span of 9 bases. CDR1 and CDR2 (germline): ENHRY, SYGVKD. The CDR3 sequence is 14 residues long. CDR3 nucleotide sequence: TGTGCCATCAGTGGCGGGACGGGCAATCAGCCCCAGCATTTT. As protein: CAISGGTGNQPQHF.

This clone was found once. Other DNA sequences of this sample code for an identical CDR3. The gene calls are TRBV7-6 and TRBJ2-3, with 8 nucleotides matching TRBD2. This CDR3 spans 16 amino acids. CDR1 is SGHVS and CDR2 is FNYEAQ in the germline V gene. V was pared by 1 base and J by 0 bases, with 3 bases of the junction left unmatched. CDR3: CASSLEAGGSTDTQYF. CDR3 coding DNA: TGTGCCAGCAGCTTAGAGGCGGGGGGTAGCACAGATACGCAGTATTTT. Together with reference TRBV7-6 and TRBJ2-3, the CDR3 gives the full variable domain: GAGVSQSPRYKVTKRGQDVALRCDPISGHVSLYWYRQALGQGPEFLTYFNYEAQQDKSGLPNDRFSAERPEGSISTLTIQRTEQRDSAMYRCASSLEAGGSTDTQYFGPGTRLTVL.

The rearrangement links TRBV7-2 to TRBJ1-3, with 7 bases lining up with TRBD1. With V trimmed by 6 bases and J by 3 bases, 8 bases remained unmatched. The germline CDR1 and CDR2 sequences are SGHTA and FQGNSA. The CDR3 sequence is 15 residues long. The CDR3 DNA reads TGTGCCAGCAGTCGCACCGGGACAGTTGGAAACACCATATATTTT. As protein: CASSRTGTVGNTIYF.